This passage covers 18 T cell receptor beta chains from one sample sequenced in a study of circulating CD8 cells and anti-PD-1 response in melanoma. Using 15 ng of total RNA, TCR libraries were made with the QIAseq Immune Repertoire TCR panel. TCRdb processed the reads anew with MiXCR; each CDR3 protein has one entry. The sample consists of 1,500 to 2,000 distinct CDR3 sequences, about 9.3% of them appearing once. Sorting of live CD3+CD8+TCRalphabeta+ cells by PD-1 and/or TIGIT gave four subsets. The sample here was CD8+ T cells from PBMCs, taken at baseline or after one month of anti-PD-1 therapy (not recorded which). These receptor sequences come from a human donor with melanoma.

Within the sample, this clonotype is large (0.1 to 1%). This sequence joins TRBV27 and TRBJ2-2; D is unresolved. Germline CDR1 is MNHEY and CDR2 is SMNVEV (reference sequence). The CDR3 spans 14 residues. With 4 bases removed from V and 1 base from J, the gap between germline ends came to 7 bases. CDR3 coding DNA: TGTGCCAGCAGTTCACACTTGAACACCGGGGAGCTGTTTTTT. This codes for CASSSHLNTGELFF.

This clonotype is medium-sized (0.01 to 0.1%). The chain combines TRBV2 with TRBJ2-7; 8 bases align to TRBD1. The CDR3 is 13 residues long. Germline V gene data show CDR1 as SNHLY and CDR2 as FYNNEI. The V segment lost 9 bases and the J segment 6 bases; nucleotides outside the gene matches: 10. DNA of the CDR3: TGTGCCAGTGGACAGGGCCCTTTGCGCGAGCAGTACTTC. Protein: CASGQGPLREQYF.

CDR3 residues: CATSDLSLAALQETQYF. CDR3 nucleotides: TGTGCCACCAGTGATTTGTCTCTAGCGGCACTCCAAGAGACCCAGTACTTC. The chain couples TRBV24-1 to TRBJ2-5, with TRBD2 matching over 7 bases. Germline V gives CDR1 KGHDR, CDR2 SFDVKD. After removal of 0 bases from V and 1 base from J, the junction contained 7 bases not matched to a gene. The CDR3 runs to 17 residues.

Concerning this clonotype itself: This clone may be a read error of a much larger clone one base away. V gene TRBV11-2 combines with J gene TRBJ2-7; 8 nucleotides match TRBD2. Germline assignment: CDR1 SGHAT and CDR2 FQNNGV. This CDR3 is built from 13 residues. CDR3 coding DNA: TGTGCCTCCAGGACTAGCCGCTCCTACGAGCAGTGCTTC. As protein: CASRTSRSYEQCF.

By share, this clonotype ranks as medium-sized. The chain joins TRBV25-1 to TRBJ2-1; 7 positions match TRBD2. The J segment lost 6 bases and the V segment lost 4 bases, leaving 9 bases of the junction unmatched. In germline, CDR1 is MGHDK, CDR2 SYGVNS. This CDR3 comprises 15 residues. CDR3 DNA sequence: TGTGCCAGCAGTGGGAGGGCAGCGGGGCGCAATGAGCAGTTCTTC. Translating it yields CASSGRAAGRNEQFF.

This clonotype is medium-sized. The J gene is TRBJ2-7, the V gene TRBV20-1; the D is unclear. The germline V gene has CDR1 DFQATT and CDR2 SNEGSKA (reference sequence). Trimming removed 3 bases at V and 2 bases at J, with 11 bases between. The CDR3 runs to 13 residues. Here the CDR3 DNA reads TGCAGTGCTAGGCCGACGGATACCTACGAGCAGTACTTC. This gives the protein CSARPTDTYEQYF.

This clonotype is large by share. This chain connects TRBV9 to TRBJ2-3; the D is unclear. The germline V gene encodes CDR1 SGDLS and CDR2 YYNGEE. The V gene lost 3 bases and the J gene lost 0 bases, with 11 bases spanning the gap. This CDR3 contains 15 residues. The CDR3 region has the DNA TGTGCCAGCAGCGAGGACGGAACTAGCACAGATACGCAGTATTTT. This translates into CASSEDGTSTDTQYF.

In its sample, this clonotype ranks as medium-sized. The CDR3 here is CAISPGTGEKDEQFF. For the CDR3, the DNA is TGTGCCATCAGCCCCGGGACAGGGGAGAAGGATGAGCAGTTCTTC. The V call is TRBV10-3, the J call TRBJ2-1; 10 bases are a match to TRBD1. Germline CDR1 and CDR2: ENHRY and SYGVKD. The trim removed 6 bases at V and 8 bases at J, leaving 10 bases unmatched. This CDR3 is 15 amino acids long.

By proportion, this clonotype is medium-sized (0.01 to 0.1%). This chain connects TRBV24-1 to TRBJ2-1; TRBD1 matches 7 bases. Germline V gene sequence: CDR1 KGHDR, CDR2 SFDVKD. The length of the CDR3 is 12 residues. Germline trimming cut 4 bases from V and 8 bases from J; bases unmatched to any gene: 1. CDR3 DNA: TGTGCCACCAGTGAAGGGACAGATGAGCAGTTCTTC. Translation gives CATSEGTDEQFF.

This clonotype appeared a few times. As the CDR3 is not closed by the conserved phenylalanine or tryptophan, this likely results from a read error. In DNA, the CDR3 is TGTGCCAGCAGGGGACAGGGGGAGAGGGACACTGAAGCTTTCCTT. Protein sequence: CASRGQGERDTEAFL. The chain carries TRBV9 and TRBJ1-1; 11 bases agree with TRBD1. The CDR3 extends over 15 amino acids. CDR1 and CDR2 from the germline V gene are SGDLS and YYNGEE. V lost 5 bases, J lost 3 bases, and 6 bases stayed unmatched.

This clonotype is medium-sized within its sample. V is TRBV12-3 or TRBV12-4 and J is TRBJ1-5; no reliable D call. Trimming shortened V by 6 bases and J by 7 bases, and 22 bases separated the two germline ends. The length of the CDR3 is 16 residues. Here the CDR3 reads CASSSPRETPGQPQHF. The CDR3 DNA reads TGTGCCAGCAGCTCCCCCCGCGAGACCCCTGGGCAGCCCCAGCATTTT.

This sequence joins TRBV6-1 and TRBJ2-2, with TRBD1 identical over 8 bases. Germline assignment: CDR1 MNHNS and CDR2 SASEGT. The ends lost 4 bases at V and 6 bases at J; junction bases unmatched: 10. The length of the CDR3 is 16 residues. CDR3: CASSALGQGSSGELFF. The CDR3 coding sequence is TGTGCCAGCAGTGCGTTAGGACAGGGTTCATCCGGGGAGCTGTTTTTT.

Sample share makes this clonotype large (0.1 to 1%). The J gene is TRBJ2-7, the V gene TRBV19, with D possibly TRBD1 on 6 matching bases. CDR3 length equals 13 residues. Germline loops: CDR1 LNHDA, CDR2 SQIVND (reference sequence). Trimming left V 3 bases short and J 5 bases short, with 11 bases between. The DNA of the CDR3 is TGTGCCAGTAGTATTAACAGGGCAGACGAGCAGTACTTC. This encodes CASSINRADEQYF.

The chain is built from TRBV5-6 and TRBJ1-3; the D gene is possibly TRBD1 (6 bases). V lost 1 base to trimming and J lost 13 bases, with 15 bases between them. This CDR3 comprises 13 residues. Germline V lookup: CDR1 SGHDT, CDR2 YYEEEE. CDR3 protein: CASSLWGALRIYF. Written as DNA, the CDR3 is TGTGCCAGCAGCTTGTGGGGGGCCCTCAGGATATATTTT.

The chain carries TRBV19 and TRBJ1-5; possibly TRBD1 for D (5 bases). With 5 bases removed from V and 4 bases from J, the gap between germline ends came to 15 bases. Germline loops: CDR1 LNHDA, CDR2 SQIVND (reference sequence). CDR3 size: 15 residues. DNA of the CDR3: TGTGCCAGTAGTTTGGGGGATTCTTTTAATCAGCCCCAGCATTTT. Protein sequence: CASSLGDSFNQPQHF.

This clonotype is deemed medium-sized (0.01 to 0.1%). The V and J genes are TRBV2 and TRBJ2-3, with TRBD2 matching over 11 bases. The CDR3 is 16 amino acids. Per the germline V gene, CDR1 is SNHLY and CDR2 is FYNNEI. After removal of 5 bases from V and 2 bases from J, the junction contained 6 bases not matched to a gene. CDR3 in DNA: TGTGCCAGCAGTTTCTCGGGACTAGCGGTCACAGATACGCAGTATTTT. Translating gives CASSFSGLAVTDTQYF.

The rearrangement links TRBV19 to TRBJ1-1; TRBD1 is a possible D gene (5 bases). The CDR3 runs 12 residues. V was cut by 7 bases and J by 6 bases, with 12 bases left in between. Germline loops: CDR1 LNHDA, CDR2 SQIVND (reference sequence). CDR3 region: CASKIREPEAFF. Written as DNA, the CDR3 is TGTGCCAGTAAGATCAGGGAGCCTGAAGCTTTCTTT. The variable domain in full, completed from reference TRBV19 and TRBJ1-1, reads DGGITQSPKYLFRKEGQNVTLSCEQNLNHDAMYWYRQDPGQGLRLIYYSQIVNDFQKGDIAEGYSVSREKKESFPLTVTSAQKNPTAFYLCASKIREPEAFFGQGTRLTVV.

This clonotype rates as medium-sized. The chain links TRBV25-1 to TRBJ2-5; D perhaps matches TRBD1 (5 bases). The CDR3 spans 15 residues. Germline assignment: CDR1 MGHDK and CDR2 SYGVNS. The V end was cut by 2 bases, the J end by 4 bases, with 14 bases between. CDR3 residues: CASSEETVPGETQYF. CDR3 coding DNA: TGTGCCAGCAGTGAAGAGACAGTACCTGGAGAGACCCAGTACTTC. Drawing the rest from reference TRBV25-1 and TRBJ2-5, the complete variable domain is EADIYQTPRYLVIGTGKKITLECSQTMGHDKMYWYQQDPGMELHLIHYSYGVNSTEKGDLSSESTVSRIRTEHFPLTLESARPSHTSQYLCASSEETVPGETQYFGPGTRLLVL.